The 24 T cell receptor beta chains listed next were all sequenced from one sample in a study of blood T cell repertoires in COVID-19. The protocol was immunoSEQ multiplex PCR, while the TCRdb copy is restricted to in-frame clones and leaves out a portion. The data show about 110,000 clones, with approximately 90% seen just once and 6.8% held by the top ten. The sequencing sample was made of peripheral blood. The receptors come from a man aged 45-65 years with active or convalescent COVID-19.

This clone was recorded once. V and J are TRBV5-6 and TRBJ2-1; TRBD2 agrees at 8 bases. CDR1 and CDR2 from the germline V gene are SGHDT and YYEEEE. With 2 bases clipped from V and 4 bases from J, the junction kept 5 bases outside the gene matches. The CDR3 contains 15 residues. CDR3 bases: TGTGCCAGCAGCTTTCCGAGCGGGGGTTACAATGAGCAGTTCTTC. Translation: CASSFPSGGYNEQFF. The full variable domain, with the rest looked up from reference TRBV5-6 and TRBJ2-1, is DAGVTQSPTHLIKTRGQQVTLRCSPKSGHDTVSWYQQALGQGPQFIFQYYEEEERQRGNFPDRFSGHQFPNYSSELNVNALLLGDSALYLCASSFPSGGYNEQFFGPGTRLTVL.

The CDR3, as DNA: TGCGCCAGCAGCCAAGACCTACCGGGACAGGCCTCCTCCTCCTATAATTCACCCCTCCACTTT. Amino acids: CASSQDLPGQASSSYNSPLHF. The J gene is TRBJ1-6, the V gene TRBV4-1; 8 positions agree with TRBD1. The V gene end was trimmed by 0 bases and the J gene end by 0 bases; junction bases not matched to a gene: 13. Germline loops: CDR1 MGHRA, CDR2 YSYEKL. The CDR3 extends over 21 amino acids.

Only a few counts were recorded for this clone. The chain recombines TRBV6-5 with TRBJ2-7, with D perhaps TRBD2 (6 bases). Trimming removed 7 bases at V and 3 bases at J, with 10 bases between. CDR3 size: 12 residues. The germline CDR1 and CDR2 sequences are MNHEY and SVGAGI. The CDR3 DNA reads TGTGCCAGCACAGCGGGCGACTACGAGCAGTACTTC. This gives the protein CASTAGDYEQYF.

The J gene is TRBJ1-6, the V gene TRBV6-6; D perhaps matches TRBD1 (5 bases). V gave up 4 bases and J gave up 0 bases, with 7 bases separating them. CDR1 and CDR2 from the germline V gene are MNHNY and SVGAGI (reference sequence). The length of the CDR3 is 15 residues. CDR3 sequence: CASSWTPSYNSPLHF. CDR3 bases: TGTGCCAGCAGTTGGACACCCTCCTATAATTCACCCCTCCACTTT.

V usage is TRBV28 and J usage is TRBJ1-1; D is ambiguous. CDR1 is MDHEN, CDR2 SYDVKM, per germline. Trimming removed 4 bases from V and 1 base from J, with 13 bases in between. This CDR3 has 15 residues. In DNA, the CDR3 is TGTGCCAGCAGTTATCAGTGGGAGGAGAACACTGAAGCTTTCTTT. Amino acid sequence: CASSYQWEENTEAFF.

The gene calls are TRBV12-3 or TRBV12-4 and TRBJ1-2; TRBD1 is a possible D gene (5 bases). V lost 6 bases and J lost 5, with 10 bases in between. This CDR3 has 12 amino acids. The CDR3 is CASRATEYGYTF. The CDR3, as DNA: TGTGCCAGCAGGGCGACAGAGTATGGCTACACCTTC.

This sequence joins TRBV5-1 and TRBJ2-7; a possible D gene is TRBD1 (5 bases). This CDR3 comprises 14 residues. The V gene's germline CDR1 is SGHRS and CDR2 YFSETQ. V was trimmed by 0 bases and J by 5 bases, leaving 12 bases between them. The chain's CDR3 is CASSLDRSRDEQYF. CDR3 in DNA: TGCGCCAGCAGCTTGGACCGTAGCAGGGACGAGCAGTACTTC.

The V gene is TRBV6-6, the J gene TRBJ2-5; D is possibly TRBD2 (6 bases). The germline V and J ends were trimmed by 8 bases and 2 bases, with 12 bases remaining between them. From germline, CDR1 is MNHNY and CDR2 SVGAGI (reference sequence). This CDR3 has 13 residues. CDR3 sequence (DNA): TGTGCCAGCGCGGGGACGGATCAAGAGACCCAGTACTTC. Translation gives CASAGTDQETQYF.

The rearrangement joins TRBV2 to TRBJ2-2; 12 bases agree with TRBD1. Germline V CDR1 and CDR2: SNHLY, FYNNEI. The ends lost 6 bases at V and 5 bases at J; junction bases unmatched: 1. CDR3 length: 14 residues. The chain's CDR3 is CASRGQGATGELFF. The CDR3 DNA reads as TGTGCCAGCAGGGGACAGGGGGCGACCGGGGAGCTGTTTTTT.

The CDR3 bases are TGTGCCAGCAGCTTGTCCCAGCGGGAGTATCACATTCAGTACTTC. It specifies CASSLSQREYHIQYF. V is TRBV5-6 and J is TRBJ2-4; 8 bases align to TRBD2. CDR1 is SGHDT, CDR2 YYEEEE, per germline. V was clipped by 1 base and J by 8 bases; unmatched bases: 8. The CDR3 contains 15 residues.

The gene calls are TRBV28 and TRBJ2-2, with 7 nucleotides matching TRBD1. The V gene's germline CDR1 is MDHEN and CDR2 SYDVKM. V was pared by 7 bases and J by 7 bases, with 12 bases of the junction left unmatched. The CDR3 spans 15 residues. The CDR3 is CASIESRGLGGELFF. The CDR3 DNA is TGTGCCAGCATTGAGTCCAGGGGGTTGGGCGGGGAGCTGTTTTTT.

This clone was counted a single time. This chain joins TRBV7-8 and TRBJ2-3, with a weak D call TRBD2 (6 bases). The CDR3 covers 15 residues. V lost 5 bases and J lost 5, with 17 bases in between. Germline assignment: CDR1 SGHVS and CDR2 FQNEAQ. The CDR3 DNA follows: TGTGCCAGCAGCCCGCGTAGCGGTGGAATAGATACGCAGTATTTT. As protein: CASSPRSGGIDTQYF.

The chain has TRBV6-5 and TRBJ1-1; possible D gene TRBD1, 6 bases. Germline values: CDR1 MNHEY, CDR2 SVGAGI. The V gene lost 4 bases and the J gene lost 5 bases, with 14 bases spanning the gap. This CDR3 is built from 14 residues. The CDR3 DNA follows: TGTGCCAGCAGTTCCATGCAGGGGAAGACTGAAGCTTTCTTT. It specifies CASSSMQGKTEAFF.

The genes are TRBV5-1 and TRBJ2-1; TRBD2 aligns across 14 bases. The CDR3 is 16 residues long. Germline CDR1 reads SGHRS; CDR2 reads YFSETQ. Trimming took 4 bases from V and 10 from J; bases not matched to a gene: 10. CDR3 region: CASSPSGTSGSGEQFF. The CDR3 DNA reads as TGCGCCAGCAGCCCAAGCGGGACTAGCGGGAGCGGCGAGCAGTTCTTC. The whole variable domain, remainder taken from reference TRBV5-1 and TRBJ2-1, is KAGVTQTPRYLIKTRGQQVTLSCSPISGHRSVSWYQQTPGQGLQFLFEYFSETQRNKGNFPGRFSGRQFSNSRSEMNVSTLELGDSALYLCASSPSGTSGSGEQFFGPGTRLTVL.

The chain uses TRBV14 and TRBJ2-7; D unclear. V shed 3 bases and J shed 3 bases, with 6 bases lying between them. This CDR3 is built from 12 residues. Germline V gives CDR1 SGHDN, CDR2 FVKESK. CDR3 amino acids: CASSQSGYEQYF. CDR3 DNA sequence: TGTGCCAGCAGCCAGTCGGGCTACGAGCAGTACTTC.

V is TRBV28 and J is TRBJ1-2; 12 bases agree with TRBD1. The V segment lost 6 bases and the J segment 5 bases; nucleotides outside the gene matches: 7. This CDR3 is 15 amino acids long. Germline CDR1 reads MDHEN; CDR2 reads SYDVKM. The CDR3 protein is CASSSGQGARYGYTF. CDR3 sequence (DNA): TGTGCCAGCAGCTCGGGACAGGGGGCTCGGTATGGCTACACCTTC.

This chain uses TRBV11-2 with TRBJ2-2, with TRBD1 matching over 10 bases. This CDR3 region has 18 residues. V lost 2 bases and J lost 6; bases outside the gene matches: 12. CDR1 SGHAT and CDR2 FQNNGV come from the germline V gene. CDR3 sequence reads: CASSLPRDRGYRAGELFF. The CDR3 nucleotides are TGTGCCAGCAGCTTACCCCGGGACAGGGGTTACAGGGCCGGGGAGCTGTTTTTT.

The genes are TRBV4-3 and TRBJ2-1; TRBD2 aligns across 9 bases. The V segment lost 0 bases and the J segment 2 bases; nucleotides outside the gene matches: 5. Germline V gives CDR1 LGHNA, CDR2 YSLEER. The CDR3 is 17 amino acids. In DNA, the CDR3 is TGCGCCAGCAGCCAAGACATAGCGGGAGTACCCTACAATGAGCAGTTCTTC. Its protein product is CASSQDIAGVPYNEQFF.

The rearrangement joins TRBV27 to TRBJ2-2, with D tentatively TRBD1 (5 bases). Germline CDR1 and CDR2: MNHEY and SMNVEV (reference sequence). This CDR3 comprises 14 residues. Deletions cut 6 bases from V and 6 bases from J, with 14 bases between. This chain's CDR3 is CASSSRTSPGELFF. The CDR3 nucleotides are TGTGCCAGCAGCTCTCGGACATCCCCCGGGGAGCTGTTTTTT.

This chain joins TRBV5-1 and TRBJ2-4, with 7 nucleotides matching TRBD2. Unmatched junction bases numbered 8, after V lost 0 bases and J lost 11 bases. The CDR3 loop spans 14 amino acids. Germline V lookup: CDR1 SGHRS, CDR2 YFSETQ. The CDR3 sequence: CASSLALADEVQYF. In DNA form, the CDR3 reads TGCGCCAGCAGCTTGGCCCTAGCGGACGAGGTTCAGTACTTC. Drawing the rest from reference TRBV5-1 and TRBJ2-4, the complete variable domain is KAGVTQTPRYLIKTRGQQVTLSCSPISGHRSVSWYQQTPGQGLQFLFEYFSETQRNKGNFPGRFSGRQFSNSRSEMNVSTLELGDSALYLCASSLALADEVQYFGAGTRLSVL.

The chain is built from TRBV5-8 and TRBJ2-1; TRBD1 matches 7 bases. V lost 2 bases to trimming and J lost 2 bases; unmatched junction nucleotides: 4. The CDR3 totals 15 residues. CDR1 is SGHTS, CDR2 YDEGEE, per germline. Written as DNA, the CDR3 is TGTGCCAGCAGCTTCAGGGGGATCGCCTACAATGAGCAGTTCTTC. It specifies CASSFRGIAYNEQFF.

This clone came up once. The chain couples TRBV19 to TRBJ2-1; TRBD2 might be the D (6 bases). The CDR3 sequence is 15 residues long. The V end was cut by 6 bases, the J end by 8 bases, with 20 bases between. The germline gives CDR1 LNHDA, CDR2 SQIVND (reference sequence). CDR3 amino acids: CASSPTSRISDEQFF. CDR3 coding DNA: TGTGCCAGTAGCCCGACTAGTAGAATTAGTGATGAGCAGTTCTTC.

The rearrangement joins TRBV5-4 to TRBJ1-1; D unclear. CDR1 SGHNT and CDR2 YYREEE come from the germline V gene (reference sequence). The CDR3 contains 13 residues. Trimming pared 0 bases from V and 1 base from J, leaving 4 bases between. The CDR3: CASSLDRNTEAFF. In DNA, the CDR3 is TGTGCCAGCAGCTTGGACAGGAACACTGAAGCTTTCTTT.

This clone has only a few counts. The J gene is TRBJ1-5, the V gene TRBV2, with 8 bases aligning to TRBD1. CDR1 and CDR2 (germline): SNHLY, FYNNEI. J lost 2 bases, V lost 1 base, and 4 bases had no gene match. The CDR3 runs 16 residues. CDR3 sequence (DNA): TGTGCCAGCAGTGAAGATCGGACAGGGCGCAATCAGCCCCAGCATTTT. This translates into CASSEDRTGRNQPQHF.